One and the same sample provided the 7 T cell receptor beta chains below, sequenced in a study of blood T cells in healthy people across ages. A second PCR of 7 to 11 cycles used a sample-barcoded 5' primer and a J-beta primer mix. MiXCR, applied by TCRdb to the 5' RACE reads, yields one record per CDR3 protein. The repertoire holds 800,000 to 950,000 distinct CDR3 sequences, with roughly 29% as singletons. These data also featured in a second study, about T cells of mothers and their children.

Input material: blood. The receptors stem from a woman aged 40 to 55 in good health.

The chain is built from TRBV4-3 and TRBJ2-5, with a possible D match to TRBD1 (6 bases). Trimming pared 0 bases from V and 2 bases from J, leaving 10 bases between. Germline loops: CDR1 LGHNA, CDR2 YSLEER. The CDR3 loop spans 15 amino acids. CDR3 DNA: TGCGCCAGCAGCCAAGATAGAACAGGGCAAGAGACCCAGTACTTC. Translation: CASSQDRTGQETQYF.

Ten or more counts support this clonotype. CDR3 loop: CASSYSGTGESYEQYF. The CDR3 DNA reads TGCGCCAGCAGTTATTCCGGGACAGGGGAATCCTACGAGCAGTACTTC. The chain carries TRBV4-3 and TRBJ2-7, with 10 positions matching TRBD1. Germline V gene sequence: CDR1 LGHNA, CDR2 YSLEER. With V trimmed by 6 bases and J by 1 base, 9 bases remained unmatched. The CDR3 totals 16 residues.

This clonotype showed up just a few times. For the CDR3, the DNA is TGTGCCAGCAGCTTAGTAGGTTCTGGCTACACCTTC. Its translation: CASSLVGSGYTF. The chain links TRBV7-9 to TRBJ1-2; D is unclear. Germline loops: CDR1 SEHNR, CDR2 FQNEAQ (reference sequence). CDR3 length equals 12 residues. Trimming took 1 base from V and 7 from J, leaving 7 bases between them.

The CDR3 loop is CASSPRPSDFFF. The CDR3 bases are TGTGCCAGCTCACCACGCCCTAGCGACTTTTTCTTC. The chain carries TRBV18 and TRBJ2-1; D perhaps matches TRBD2 (6 bases). Germline V gene data show CDR1 as KGHSH and CDR2 as LQKENI. The CDR3 consists of 12 residues. Trimming took 1 base from V and 16 from J, leaving 14 bases between them. The entire variable domain, with the rest obtained from reference TRBV18 and TRBJ2-1, is as follows: NAGVMQNPRHLVRRRGQEARLRCSPMKGHSHVYWYRQLPEEGLKFMVYLQKENIIDESGMPKERFSAEFPKEGPSILRIQQVVRGDSAAYFCASSPRPSDFFFGPGTRLTVL.

In this sample, this clonotype turned up a few times. The CDR3: CATSGSRVTWDGYTF. The CDR3 DNA reads as TGTGCCACCAGCGGATCCAGGGTTACGTGGGATGGCTACACCTTC. The genes are TRBV15 and TRBJ1-2; D perhaps matches TRBD1 (5 bases). The germline gives CDR1 LNHNV, CDR2 YYDKDF (reference sequence). The CDR3 length is 15 residues. Trimming left V 5 bases short and J 6 bases short, with 19 bases between.

The chain couples TRBV4-1 to TRBJ1-6; 7 nucleotides match TRBD1. V gave up 6 bases and J gave up 0 bases; unmatched junction bases: 8. The CDR3 is made up of 17 amino acids. Germline CDR1 is MGHRA and CDR2 is YSYEKL. The CDR3 sequence: CASRKGQASSYNSPLHF. DNA of the CDR3: TGCGCCAGCAGGAAAGGACAGGCCAGCTCCTATAATTCACCCCTCCACTTT.

V and J are TRBV7-9 and TRBJ2-5, with 9 bases aligning to TRBD1. After removal of 3 bases from V and 5 bases from J, the junction contained 7 bases not matched to a gene. Germline V lookup: CDR1 SEHNR, CDR2 FQNEAQ (reference sequence). This CDR3 has 15 amino acids. The CDR3, as DNA: TGTGCCAGCAGCTTCGGGACAGGGAAGCCGGAGACCCAGTACTTC. It codes for CASSFGTGKPETQYF.